Listed below are T cell receptor beta chains from one sample, sequenced in a study of CD8+ T cells in alopecia areata. Assay used: immunoSEQ multiplex PCR; TCRdb lists only in-frame clones, some missing. This sample has 180,000 or so clones, with less than 70% found just once. The sample consisted of CD8+ T cells sorted from blood, taken at week 24, from a patient treated with tofacitinib. These receptors were obtained from a human donor with alopecia areata. The conserved cysteine and the conserved F or W are not part of the CDR3 here.

v_gene	j_gene	CDR3aa
TRBV4-3	TRBJ2-1	ASSQVAQGDEQF
TRBV25-1	TRBJ2-6	ASSGNSLISGANVLT
TRBV27	TRBJ2-1	ASSFGDRDRVLDEQF
TRBV15	TRBJ2-2	ATSRDDTGELF
TRBV11-2	TRBJ2-3	ASSLGEVLDTQY
TRBV4-3	TRBJ2-7	ASSPGRGPYEQY
TRBV6-4	TRBJ1-5	ASSEIGLNQPQH
TRBV5-1	TRBJ1-3	ASSKGGDSGNTIY
TRBV6-1	TRBJ2-3	ASRRLAGGTDTQY
TRBV5-1	TRBJ2-7	ASSLGGTAAEQY
TRBV5-6	TRBJ2-1	ASSSAPYNEQF
TRBV9	TRBJ2-1	ASSVLGESEQF
TRBV7-3	TRBJ1-1	ASSWGAYAEAF
TRBV4-3	TRBJ1-5	ASSQDHQANQPQH
TRBV2	TRBJ2-4	ASSESAQAKNIQY
TRBV2	TRBJ1-2	ASSEFLRDRDYGYT
TRBV6-4	TRBJ2-1	ASSGGNEQF
TRBV29-1	TRBJ1-1	SVVAGWAGTEAF
TRBV7-8	TRBJ2-7	ASSLSPGPIYEQY
TRBV25-1	TRBJ2-2	ASSDLRGRTGELF
TRBV18	TRBJ2-5	ASSPPRDQETQY
TRBV6-1	TRBJ2-2	AIMYRPNTGELF
TRBV30	TRBJ1-2	AWSADYGGTT
TRBV9	TRBJ2-5	ASSVAAREEETQY
TRBV29-1	TRBJ2-6	SAWDSGSSGANVLT
TRBV5-6	TRBJ2-7	ASSPTGVASYEQY
TRBV25-1	TRBJ1-2	ASSGTGGGKVYGYT
TRBV5-4	TRBJ2-3	ASARAGKY
TRBV30	TRBJ2-1	AFQYSSGTAGEQF
TRBV29-1	TRBJ1-2	SVPTGVRDGYT
TRBV29-1	TRBJ2-2	SVFTGAGELF
TRBV6-5	TRBJ1-5	ASSYSEGNQPQH
TRBV5-4	TRBJ2-3	ASRIADTQY
TRBV6-5	TRBJ2-7	ASSYSGEQY
TRBV25-1	TRBJ1-6	ASSEADNSPLH